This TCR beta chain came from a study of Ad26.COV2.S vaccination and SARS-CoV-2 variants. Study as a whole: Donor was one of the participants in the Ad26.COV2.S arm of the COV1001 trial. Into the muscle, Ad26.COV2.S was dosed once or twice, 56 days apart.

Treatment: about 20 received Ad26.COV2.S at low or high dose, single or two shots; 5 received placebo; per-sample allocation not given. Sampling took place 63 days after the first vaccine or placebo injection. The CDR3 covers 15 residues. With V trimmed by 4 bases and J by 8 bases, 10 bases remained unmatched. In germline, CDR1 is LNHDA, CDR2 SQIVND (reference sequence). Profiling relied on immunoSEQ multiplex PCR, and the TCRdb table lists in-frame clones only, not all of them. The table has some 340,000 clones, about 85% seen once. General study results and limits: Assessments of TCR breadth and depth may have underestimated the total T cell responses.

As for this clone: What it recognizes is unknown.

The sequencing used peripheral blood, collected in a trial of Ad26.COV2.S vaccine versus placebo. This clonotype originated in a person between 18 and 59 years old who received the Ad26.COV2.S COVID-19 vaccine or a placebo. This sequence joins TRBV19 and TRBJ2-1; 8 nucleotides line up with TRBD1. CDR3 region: CASSTRQGQIHEQFF. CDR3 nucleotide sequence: TGTGCCAGTAGTACCCGACAGGGGCAAATCCATGAGCAGTTCTTC.